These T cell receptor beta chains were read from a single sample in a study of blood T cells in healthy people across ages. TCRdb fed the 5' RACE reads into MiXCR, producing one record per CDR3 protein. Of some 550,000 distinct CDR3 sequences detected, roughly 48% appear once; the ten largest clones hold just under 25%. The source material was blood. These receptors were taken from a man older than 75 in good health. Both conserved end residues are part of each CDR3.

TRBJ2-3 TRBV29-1 CSVASGGWDTQYF
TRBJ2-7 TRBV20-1 CSATRDREYEQYF
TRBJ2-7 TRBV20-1 CSATDREAYEQYF
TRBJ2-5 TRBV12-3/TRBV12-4 CASTGRLYQETQYF
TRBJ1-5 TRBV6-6 CASSSFRADQPQHF
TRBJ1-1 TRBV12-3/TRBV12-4 CASSPSTGQPANTEAFF
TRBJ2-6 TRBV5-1 CASSLDGTHLSGANVLTF
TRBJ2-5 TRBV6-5 CASSRTRQIQETQYF
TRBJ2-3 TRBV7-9 CASSRQRERATDTQYF
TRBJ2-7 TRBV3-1 CASSQEGEQYF
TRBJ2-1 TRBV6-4 CASRGYRTVGPHNEQFF
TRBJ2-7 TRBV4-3 CASGQRSYEQYF
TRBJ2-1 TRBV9 CASYAGARSSYNEQFF
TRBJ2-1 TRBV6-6 CASLASAGTSGPNEQFF
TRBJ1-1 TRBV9 CASSVEEGTEAFF
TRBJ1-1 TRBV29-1 CSVVATGGTEAFF